This passage covers 2 T cell receptor beta chains from one sample sequenced in a study of T cell repertoires in cytomegalovirus infection. Via MiXCR, TCRdb re-called the reads, giving one row per CDR3 protein. The sample carries some 680,000 distinct CDR3 sequences, 35% to 45% recorded once. What was sequenced was PBMCs. The source of these receptors is a human donor in good health (CMV status not recorded). Some clones in this sample may be carry-over from other donors' samples.

This rearrangement joins TRBV12-3 or TRBV12-4 to TRBJ2-7, with D perhaps matching TRBD1 (6 bases). The CDR3 is 15 residues long. V was trimmed by 1 base and J by 3 bases, leaving 13 bases between them. The CDR3 DNA follows: TGTGCCAGCAGTTTAGGGGGGCAGGGTCGCTACGAGCAGTACTTC. Translation: CASSLGGQGRYEQYF.

This clonotype has ten or more counts. The rearrangement uses TRBV6-5 and TRBJ2-3; 8 nucleotides align to TRBD2. The CDR3 totals 19 residues. Trimming took 0 bases from V and 0 from J; bases not matched to a gene: 11. The germline V gene encodes CDR1 MNHEY and CDR2 SVGAGI. CDR3 loop: CASSYSRPGGFFSTDTQYF. The CDR3 bases are TGTGCCAGCAGTTACTCTCGCCCGGGAGGGTTCTTTAGCACAGATACGCAGTATTTT.